These 18 T cell receptor beta chains share one sample of origin, sequenced in a study of cytomegalovirus exposure and HLA in healthy donors. PCR primers comprised 60 Vbeta and 13 Jbeta primers. Method: immunoSEQ multiplex PCR; TCRdb's copy keeps in-frame clones and lacks some. The sample yields around 260,000 clones, around 80% seen once. Source material: PBMCs. Receptors were obtained from a girl aged 2-10 years in good health and CMV-seronegative.

This clone was seen just once. The rearrangement uses TRBV6-6 and TRBJ1-1, with D maybe TRBD1 (6 bases). The CDR3 loop spans 14 amino acids. The germline gives CDR1 MNHNY, CDR2 SVGAGI (reference sequence). Trimming took 6 bases from V and 8 from J, leaving 19 bases between them. The CDR3 bases are TGTGCCAGCAGGCTCAGGGGAAGGGTCTGGGAAGCTTTCTTT. Residues: CASRLRGRVWEAFF.

The CDR3 reads CASSLEASGVNEQYF. In nucleotides, the CDR3 is TGTGCCAGCAGCTTAGAGGCTAGCGGAGTGAACGAGCAGTACTTC. J is TRBJ2-7 and V is TRBV11-2; 7 nucleotides align to TRBD2. With V trimmed by 0 bases and J by 5 bases, 7 bases remained unmatched. CDR1 and CDR2 from the germline V gene are SGHAT and FQNNGV. The CDR3 loop spans 15 amino acids.

The J gene is TRBJ1-4, the V gene TRBV19; a weak D match, TRBD1 (6 bases). This CDR3 contains 17 residues. Deletions cut 6 bases from V and 3 bases from J, with 20 bases between. Germline V gene data show CDR1 as LNHDA and CDR2 as SQIVND (reference sequence). The DNA for the CDR3 is TGTGCCAGTAGCACCTTCATATACAGGGTTGCTAATGAAAAACTGTTTTTT. Protein product: CASSTFIYRVANEKLFF.

This clone was found a few times. The V gene is TRBV5-1, the J gene TRBJ2-2; possible D gene TRBD2, 7 bases. The germline gives CDR1 SGHRS, CDR2 YFSETQ. Trimming removed 1 base from V and 7 bases from J, with 14 bases in between. This CDR3 contains 15 residues. The CDR3: CASSLYRGAGGELFF. The CDR3 DNA reads TGCGCCAGCAGCTTGTACCGGGGGGCTGGCGGGGAGCTGTTTTTT.

The chain combines TRBV4-1 with TRBJ2-5; tentatively, D is TRBD2 (7 bases). V lost 0 bases and J lost 1, with 12 bases in between. Germline V gene lookup returns CDR1 MGHRA and CDR2 YSYEKL. The CDR3 is made up of 16 amino acids. The CDR3 sequence: CASSQDPGGTQETQYF. The CDR3, as DNA: TGCGCCAGCAGCCAAGATCCGGGGGGCACCCAAGAGACCCAGTACTTC.

The rearrangement joins TRBV27 to TRBJ1-6, with a possible D match to TRBD1 (5 bases). The germline CDR1 and CDR2 sequences are MNHEY and SMNVEV (reference sequence). The CDR3 runs to 13 residues. Deletions cut 2 bases from V and 11 bases from J, with 10 bases between. CDR3 protein: CASSLEAGPPLHF. The CDR3 DNA reads TGTGCCAGCAGTTTAGAGGCAGGGCCACCCCTCCACTTT.

The CDR3 is CATINSYYEQYF. CDR3 DNA sequence: TGTGCCACCATAAACTCTTACTACGAGCAGTACTTC. V and J are TRBV28 and TRBJ2-7; no reliable D call. The V gene's germline CDR1 is MDHEN and CDR2 SYDVKM. The V gene lost 10 bases and the J gene lost 3 bases, with 13 bases spanning the gap. The CDR3 covers 12 residues. The complete variable domain, with remaining parts taken from reference TRBV28 and TRBJ2-7, reads DVKVTQSSRYLVKRTGEKVFLECVQDMDHENMFWYRQDPGLGLRLIYFSYDVKMKEKGDIPEGYSVSREKKERFSLILESASTNQTSMYLCATINSYYEQYFGPGTRLTVT.

This clone has more than one count but fewer than ten. The chain carries TRBV12-5 and TRBJ2-3, with TRBD1 matching 10 bases. Germline values: CDR1 LGHNT, CDR2 FRNRAP. J was trimmed by 6 bases and V by 6 bases; bases with no gene match: 9. CDR3 size: 15 residues. The CDR3 DNA reads TGTGCTAGTGGGTCACCGGGACAGGGGATGGATACGCAGTATTTT. It encodes CASGSPGQGMDTQYF.

The rearrangement joins TRBV18 to TRBJ2-3; no clear D. This CDR3 spans 13 amino acids. V lost 5 bases to trimming and J lost 0 bases, with 6 bases between them. Germline V gives CDR1 KGHSH, CDR2 LQKENI. The CDR3 nucleotides read TGTGCCAGCTCAGACGGGAGCACAGATACGCAGTATTTT. This sequence encodes CASSDGSTDTQYF.

The chain employs TRBV6-1 and TRBJ1-4, with D hard to call. This CDR3 has 15 amino acids. The V and J ends lost 5 bases and 8 bases respectively, with 18 bases between them. Germline CDR1 MNHNS, CDR2 SASEGT. CDR3 DNA sequence: TGTGCCAGCAGTCCTCGTGTAGCGAATCGGGAAAAACTGTTTTTT. Its translation is CASSPRVANREKLFF.

This chain uses TRBV11-2 with TRBJ1-1; weak D call: TRBD1 (6 bases). The V and J ends lost 5 bases and 0 bases respectively, with 16 bases between them. The CDR3 is made up of 16 amino acids. Looked up from germline, CDR1 is SGHAT and CDR2 is FQNNGV. In DNA form, the CDR3 reads TGTGCCAGCAGCACACGCTCGAAGGGGGTGAACACTGAAGCTTTCTTT. Translating gives CASSTRSKGVNTEAFF.

The count of this clone is one. J is TRBJ2-2 and V is TRBV27; D remains unclear. Germline CDR1 reads MNHEY; CDR2 reads SMNVEV (reference sequence). V lost 6 bases and J lost 6, with 14 bases in between. The CDR3 extends over 14 amino acids. CDR3 sequence (DNA): TGTGCCAGCAGCGAACTTACCCATCCCGGGGAGCTGTTTTTT. Translated, it gives CASSELTHPGELFF.

This clone showed up just once. The rearrangement links TRBV2 to TRBJ1-1; no clear D gene. Germline CDR1 and CDR2: SNHLY and FYNNEI. The CDR3 is 13 amino acids. The V and J ends lost 5 bases and 3 bases respectively, with 10 bases between them. CDR3 nucleotides: TGTGCCAGCAGTCTCGCGGGTTACACTGAAGCTTTCTTT. Its translation: CASSLAGYTEAFF.

Points on this clone: A junction end diverges from the germline sequence, so it may reflect a read error. The J gene is TRBJ1-1, the V gene TRBV5-8; D possibly corresponds to TRBD1 (6 bases). CDR1 and CDR2 (germline): SGHTS, YDEGEE. This CDR3 has 14 residues. The CDR3 DNA follows: TGTGCCAGCAGCTTGGGACAGGCTCACACTGAAGCCTTCTTT. Translation gives CASSLGQAHTEAFF.

This clone was counted once. In the same sample, other DNA sequences code for this CDR3. The chain carries TRBV2 and TRBJ1-1; D gene ambiguous. V was shortened by 4 bases and J by 0 bases, with 6 bases between the two germline ends. The CDR3 spans 13 residues. CDR1 SNHLY and CDR2 FYNNEI come from the germline V gene. Here the CDR3 reads CASSGGMNTEAFF. The CDR3 nucleotides read TGTGCCAGCAGTGGCGGGATGAACACTGAAGCTTTCTTT.

The rearrangement uses TRBV30 and TRBJ2-7; D remains unclear. The CDR3 length is 11 residues. Per germline, CDR1 GTSNPN and CDR2 SVGIG (reference sequence). Trimming shortened V by 2 bases and J by 6 bases, and 8 bases separated the two germline ends. For the CDR3, the DNA is TGTGCCTGGAGTTATGTGGCCGAGCAGTACTTC. It codes for CAWSYVAEQYF. The complete variable domain, with remaining parts taken from reference TRBV30 and TRBJ2-7, reads SQTIHQWPATLVQPVGSPLSLECTVEGTSNPNLYWYRQAAGRGLQLLFYSVGIGQISSEVPQNLSASRPQDRQFILSSKKLLLSDSGFYLCAWSYVAEQYFGPGTRLTVT.

The V and J genes are TRBV5-8 and TRBJ2-1; possibly TRBD2 for D (6 bases). Trimming shortened V by 9 bases and J by 2 bases, and 9 bases separated the two germline ends. The CDR3 is 12 residues long. The germline CDR1 and CDR2 sequences are SGHTS and YDEGEE. This chain's CDR3 is CATRGAYNEQFF. The CDR3 DNA follows: TGTGCCACCCGCGGGGCCTACAATGAGCAGTTCTTC.

V gene TRBV11-1 combines with J gene TRBJ2-2, with a possible D match to TRBD2 (5 bases). Germline CDR1 SGHAT, CDR2 FQDESV (reference sequence). V was clipped by 6 bases and J by 3 bases, with 14 bases between them. This CDR3 spans 15 amino acids. DNA of the CDR3: TGTGCCAGCAGTGAGGCACGGGGTTACACCGGGGAGCTGTTTTTT. This encodes CASSEARGYTGELFF.